The clone carrying this TCR beta chain has more than one count but fewer than ten. Together with a sample-barcoded 5' primer, a J-beta primer mix was included in a second PCR lasting about 7 to 12 cycles. TCRdb itself ran the 5' RACE reads through MiXCR, one entry per CDR3 protein. The sample holds roughly 1.9 million distinct CDR3 sequences, more than 35% seen once. Looked up from germline, CDR1 is SGHKS and CDR2 is YYEKEE (reference sequence). V lost 3 bases and J 0 bases, leaving 10 bases between the germline ends. CDR3 length: 15 amino acids. The entry originates in a study of blood T cells in healthy people across ages.

V usage is TRBV5-5 and J usage is TRBJ2-1; tentatively, D is TRBD1 (5 bases). Sample: blood. The TCR was taken from a human donor in good health. CDR3 nucleotide sequence: TGTGCCAGCAGCTCAGGGTGGAACTCCTACAATGAGCAGTTCTTC. Translating it yields CASSSGWNSYNEQFF. Filled out from reference TRBV5-5 and TRBJ2-1, the complete variable domain reads DAGVTQSPTHLIKTRGQQVTLRCSPISGHKSVSWYQQVLGQGPQFIFQYYEKEERGRGNFPDRFSARQFPNYSSELNVNALLLGDSALYLCASSSGWNSYNEQFFGPGTRLTVL.